This entry lists 21 T cell receptor beta chains sequenced from one sample in a study of T cell responses to AZD1222 COVID-19 vaccine. The protocol was immunoSEQ multiplex PCR, while the TCRdb copy is restricted to in-frame clones and leaves out a portion. The sample gives approximately 140,000 clones, 90% of which show up once; approximately 3% is in the top ten. This sample comprised peripheral blood, obtained 28 days after the second AZD1222 dose. The source is an adult who received the AZD1222 COVID-19 vaccine.

V gene TRBV27 combines with J gene TRBJ2-5; D possibly matches TRBD1 or TRBD2 (5 bases each). CDR3 size: 14 residues. Germline lookup yields CDR1 MNHEY and CDR2 SMNVEV (reference sequence). Trimming removed 3 bases at V and 7 bases at J, with 15 bases between. For the CDR3, the DNA is TGTGCCAGCAGTTTTGGGGGAGCTTCGGGGACCCAGTACTTC. Amino acid sequence: CASSFGGASGTQYF.

This clone showed up just once. The CDR3: CASSWTGRQETQYF. Here the CDR3 DNA reads TGTGCCAGCAGCTGGACAGGGAGACAAGAGACCCAGTACTTC. The chain carries TRBV5-5 and TRBJ2-5, with 8 nucleotides matching TRBD1. J gave up 2 bases and V 3 bases, and 3 bases lay outside the gene matches. The germline V gene has CDR1 SGHKS and CDR2 YYEKEE (reference sequence). This CDR3 comprises 14 residues.

The chain couples TRBV7-6 to TRBJ1-5; 8 bases align to TRBD1. V lost 1 base to trimming and J lost 6 bases; unmatched junction nucleotides: 5. CDR1 is SGHVS and CDR2 is FNYEAQ in the germline V gene. The CDR3 has 15 residues. CDR3 amino acids: CASSLDAGGGQPQHF. The DNA for the CDR3 is TGTGCCAGCAGCTTAGATGCAGGGGGCGGTCAGCCCCAGCATTTT.

The chain carries TRBV6-6 and TRBJ1-4; weak D call: TRBD1 (5 bases). V was clipped by 6 bases and J by 0 bases, with 26 bases between them. Germline CDR1 MNHNY, CDR2 SVGAGI (reference sequence). The CDR3 consists of 20 residues. CDR3 nucleotides: TGTGCCAGCAGCACCTTACTATCTTTCAGGGCCCTCTCAACTAATGAAAAACTGTTTTTT. Translation: CASSTLLSFRALSTNEKLFF.

CDR3 in amino acids: CASSRTGVKTEAFF. Written as DNA, the CDR3 is TGTGCCAGCAGCCGGACAGGGGTTAAGACTGAAGCTTTCTTT. This chain links TRBV14 with TRBJ1-1, with TRBD1 matching 9 bases. Unmatched junction bases numbered 5, after V lost 4 bases and J lost 5 bases. In germline, CDR1 is SGHDN, CDR2 FVKESK. The CDR3 extends over 14 amino acids. The whole variable domain, remainder taken from reference TRBV14 and TRBJ1-1, is EAGVTQFPSHSVIEKGQTVTLRCDPISGHDNLYWYRRVMGKEIKFLLHFVKESKQDESGMPNNRFLAERTGGTYSTLKVQPAELEDSGVYFCASSRTGVKTEAFFGQGTRLTVV.

The chain recombines TRBV4-1 with TRBJ1-1; D is undetermined. Germline-derived CDR1 and CDR2 are MGHRA and YSYEKL. CDR3 length: 11 amino acids. Trimming stripped 0 bases from V and 9 bases from J, with 5 bases between. The CDR3 DNA is TGCGCCAGCAGCCAAGATTTTAAAGCTTTCTTT. This codes for CASSQDFKAFF.

This sequence joins TRBV10-3 and TRBJ2-3; possibly TRBD2 for D (6 bases). This CDR3 spans 16 amino acids. Between the trimmed V and J ends, which lost 6 bases and 0 bases, there was a span of 16 bases. Germline CDR1 and CDR2: ENHRY and SYGVKD. The CDR3 DNA follows: TGTGCCATCAGCTTACTAGCAGGAGCTAGCACAGATACGCAGTATTTT. Translating gives CAISLLAGASTDTQYF.

The chain is built from TRBV19 and TRBJ1-1, with 8 bases matching TRBD1. V shed 2 bases, J shed 4 bases, and the junction held 6 bases outside the gene matches. CDR1 is LNHDA, CDR2 SQIVND, per germline (reference sequence). CDR3 length: 15 residues. Here the CDR3 reads CASSIPRTGSTEAFF. The CDR3 region has the DNA TGTGCCAGTAGTATACCCCGGACAGGGTCCACTGAAGCTTTCTTT.

This chain joins TRBV27 and TRBJ1-2; tentative D call: TRBD1 (5 bases). Trimming removed 6 bases at V and 5 bases at J, with 16 bases between. Germline assignment: CDR1 MNHEY and CDR2 SMNVEV (reference sequence). This CDR3 region has 14 residues. CDR3 residues: CASRARTGGYGYTF. CDR3 sequence (DNA): TGTGCCAGCAGGGCTCGGACCGGGGGTTATGGCTACACCTTC.

This chain connects TRBV5-1 to TRBJ1-5; no reliable D call. The length of the CDR3 is 13 residues. The V and J ends lost 1 base and 3 bases respectively, with 5 bases between them. Germline V CDR1 and CDR2: SGHRS, YFSETQ. The CDR3 sequence: CASSLSPNQPQHF. CDR3 DNA: TGCGCCAGCAGCTTGTCCCCCAATCAGCCCCAGCATTTT.

The V gene is TRBV7-9, the J gene TRBJ2-2; D uncertain. V dropped 4 bases and J dropped 6 bases, with 15 bases sitting between them. Germline values: CDR1 SEHNR, CDR2 FQNEAQ (reference sequence). This CDR3 is built from 15 residues. In DNA form, the CDR3 reads TGTGCCAGCAGCTCCCGAGACCCAGACGCCGGGGAGCTGTTTTTT. It yields the protein CASSSRDPDAGELFF.

The rearrangement links TRBV18 to TRBJ2-7; D is possibly TRBD1 (6 bases). Trimming stripped 3 bases from V and 5 bases from J, with 11 bases between. Looked up from germline, CDR1 is KGHSH and CDR2 is LQKENI. CDR3 length: 13 amino acids. The CDR3 region has the DNA TGTGCCAGCTCACCTGTACAGGGACACGAGCAGTACTTC. This encodes CASSPVQGHEQYF. Using reference TRBV18 and TRBJ2-7 for the parts outside the CDR3, the full variable domain is NAGVMQNPRHLVRRRGQEARLRCSPMKGHSHVYWYRQLPEEGLKFMVYLQKENIIDESGMPKERFSAEFPKEGPSILRIQQVVRGDSAAYFCASSPVQGHEQYFGPGTRLTVT.

This sequence joins TRBV5-1 and TRBJ1-3, with D unresolved. This CDR3 region has 16 residues. CDR1 SGHRS and CDR2 YFSETQ come from the germline V gene. The V end lost 1 base, the J end lost 1 base, and 12 bases lay between the germline ends. CDR3 in DNA: TGCGCCAGCAGCTTGTACGGATCTAGGTCTGGAAACACCATATATTTT. Amino acid sequence: CASSLYGSRSGNTIYF.

The CDR3 DNA reads TGTGCCAGTAGTATCCCCAGCGTAGGCACAGATACGCAGTATTTT. Translating it yields CASSIPSVGTDTQYF. The chain recombines TRBV19 with TRBJ2-3; D not resolved. CDR3 length: 15 amino acids. Germline CDR1 is LNHDA and CDR2 is SQIVND (reference sequence). The V end was cut by 3 bases, the J end by 1 base, with 11 bases between.

Only a few counts were recorded for this clone. The chain carries TRBV6-5 and TRBJ1-3; D unclear. This CDR3 region has 15 residues. The V gene's germline CDR1 is MNHEY and CDR2 SVGAGI. The V gene lost 5 bases and the J gene lost 0 bases, with 11 bases spanning the gap. The chain's CDR3 is CASSTNTGSGNTIYF. The DNA of the CDR3 is TGTGCCAGCAGTACGAATACGGGCTCTGGAAACACCATATATTTT.

The rearrangement joins TRBV5-1 to TRBJ1-1; D unresolved. The CDR3 is made up of 15 amino acids. Germline CDR1 SGHRS, CDR2 YFSETQ. The V gene lost 0 bases and the J gene lost 7 bases, with 16 bases spanning the gap. CDR3 bases: TGCGCCAGCAGCTTGGAAGGAGCGGGGTTTGATGAAGCTTTCTTT. As protein: CASSLEGAGFDEAFF.

The table lists this clone with a count of one. V and J are TRBV6-2 or TRBV6-3 and TRBJ1-1; D gene ambiguous. Germline CDR1 reads MNHEY; CDR2 reads SVGEGT. V lost 6 bases, J lost 1 base, and 3 bases lay in between. The CDR3 covers 11 residues. CDR3 in DNA: TGTGCCAGCAGCCGGAACACTGAAGCTTTCTTT. Translated: CASSRNTEAFF.

The chain has TRBV7-2 and TRBJ1-6; perhaps TRBD1 as D (5 bases). The CDR3 is 16 residues long. CDR1 and CDR2 from the germline V gene are SGHTA and FQGNSA. Trimming took off 2 bases at V and 9 bases at J, with 17 bases between the two ends. The CDR3 nucleotides are TGTGCCAGCAGCTTACGGCCAGGGAAGGGCCCTTCACCCCTCCACTTT. This encodes CASSLRPGKGPSPLHF.

The chain recombines TRBV2 with TRBJ1-2; D unclear. The germline V gene encodes CDR1 SNHLY and CDR2 FYNNEI. The V and J ends lost 2 bases and 8 bases respectively, with 9 bases between them. The CDR3 spans 12 residues. As DNA, the CDR3 is TGTGCCAGCAGTGAAAGCATCGAAGGCTACACCTTC. This codes for CASSESIEGYTF. The full variable domain, in which reference TRBV2 and TRBJ1-2 provide the parts outside the CDR3, is EPEVTQTPSHQVTQMGQEVILRCVPISNHLYFYWYRQILGQKVEFLVSFYNNEISEKSEIFDDQFSVERPDGSNFTLKIRSTKLEDSAMYFCASSESIEGYTFGSGTRLTVV.

CDR3 protein: CAWLAGGLETQYF. CDR3 coding DNA: TGTGCCTGGCTAGCGGGAGGATTAGAGACCCAGTACTTC. The chain links TRBV30 to TRBJ2-5; 11 bases map to TRBD2. V shed 5 bases and J 4 bases; nucleotides not matched to a gene: 3. The length of the CDR3 is 13 residues. CDR1 is GTSNPN and CDR2 is SVGIG in the germline V gene (reference sequence).

V gene TRBV16 combines with J gene TRBJ1-1; D is possibly TRBD1 (6 bases). Trimming cost V 0 bases and J 1 base, with 12 bases left between them. Germline loops: CDR1 KGHSY, CDR2 FQNENV. This CDR3 has 16 amino acids. The CDR3 DNA follows: TGTGCCAGCAGCCAATCGAACACAGGGTGGAACACTGAAGCTTTCTTT. This gives the protein CASSQSNTGWNTEAFF.